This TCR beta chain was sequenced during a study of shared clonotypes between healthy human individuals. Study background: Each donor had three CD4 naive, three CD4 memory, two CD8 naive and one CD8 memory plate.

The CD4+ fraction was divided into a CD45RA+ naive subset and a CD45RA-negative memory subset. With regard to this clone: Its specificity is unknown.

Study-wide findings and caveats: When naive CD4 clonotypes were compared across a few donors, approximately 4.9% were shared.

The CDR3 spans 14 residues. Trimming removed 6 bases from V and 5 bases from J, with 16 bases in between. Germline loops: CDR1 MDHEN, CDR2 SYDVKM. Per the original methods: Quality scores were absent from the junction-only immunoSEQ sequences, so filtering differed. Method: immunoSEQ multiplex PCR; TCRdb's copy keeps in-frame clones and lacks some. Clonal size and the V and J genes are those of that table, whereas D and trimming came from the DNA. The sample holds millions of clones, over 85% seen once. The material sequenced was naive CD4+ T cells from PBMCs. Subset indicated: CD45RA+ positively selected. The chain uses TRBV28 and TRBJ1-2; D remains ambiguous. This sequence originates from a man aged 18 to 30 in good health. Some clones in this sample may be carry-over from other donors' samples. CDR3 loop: CASRPDKLEYGYTF. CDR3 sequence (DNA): TGTGCCAGCAGGCCAGACAAGCTAGAATATGGCTACACCTTC.